This T cell receptor (beta chain) comes out of a study of CD8 T cells in ankylosing spondylitis. General study results and limits: Ankylosing spondylitis blood appeared to carry a characteristic TCR beta motif of roughly eight highly homologous variants. Disease-linked clones, CD8+, were relatively rare in peripheral blood. Reported data indicate significant enrichment of disease-linked clones within matched ankylosing spondylitis synovial fluid.

CDR1 and CDR2 from the germline V gene are SNHLY and FYNNEI. The CDR3 loop spans 15 amino acids. With 5 bases clipped from V and 2 bases from J, the junction kept 9 bases outside the gene matches. On this clonotype itself: What it binds is not known.

Scientists made TCR beta libraries using quantitative 5'-RACE with molecular barcodes. Each CDR3 protein gets one entry after TCRdb re-called the 5' RACE reads with MiXCR. The table lists 300,000 to 400,000 distinct CDR3 sequences, approximately 20% of them singletons. Sequences were obtained from blood, either unsorted or a sorted T cell fraction (not recorded which). The clonotype comes from a male donor with ankylosing spondylitis or in good health (not recorded which). This chain joins TRBV2 and TRBJ2-7; 7 positions match TRBD1. This CDR3 reads CASSYRGESPYEQYF. The CDR3 coding sequence is TGTGCCAGCAGTTACAGGGGTGAGTCTCCCTACGAGCAGTACTTC.